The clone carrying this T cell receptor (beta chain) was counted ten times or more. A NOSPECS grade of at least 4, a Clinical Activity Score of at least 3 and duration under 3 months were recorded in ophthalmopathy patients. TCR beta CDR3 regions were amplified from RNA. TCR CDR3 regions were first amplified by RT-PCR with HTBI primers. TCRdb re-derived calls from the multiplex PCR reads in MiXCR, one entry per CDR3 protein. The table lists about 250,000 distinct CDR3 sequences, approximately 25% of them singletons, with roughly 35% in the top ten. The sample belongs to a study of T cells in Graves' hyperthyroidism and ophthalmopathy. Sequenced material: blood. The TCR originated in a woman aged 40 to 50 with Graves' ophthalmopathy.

CDR3 nucleotides: TGTGCCAGCAGAGCAGTTTCTTCTGGAAACACCATATATTTT. It translates to CASRAVSSGNTIYF. The gene calls are TRBV10-3 and TRBJ1-3; D remains ambiguous. The CDR3 runs 14 residues. Between the trimmed V and J ends, which lost 10 bases and 1 base, there was a span of 14 bases. The germline CDR1 and CDR2 sequences are ENHRY and SYGVKD.